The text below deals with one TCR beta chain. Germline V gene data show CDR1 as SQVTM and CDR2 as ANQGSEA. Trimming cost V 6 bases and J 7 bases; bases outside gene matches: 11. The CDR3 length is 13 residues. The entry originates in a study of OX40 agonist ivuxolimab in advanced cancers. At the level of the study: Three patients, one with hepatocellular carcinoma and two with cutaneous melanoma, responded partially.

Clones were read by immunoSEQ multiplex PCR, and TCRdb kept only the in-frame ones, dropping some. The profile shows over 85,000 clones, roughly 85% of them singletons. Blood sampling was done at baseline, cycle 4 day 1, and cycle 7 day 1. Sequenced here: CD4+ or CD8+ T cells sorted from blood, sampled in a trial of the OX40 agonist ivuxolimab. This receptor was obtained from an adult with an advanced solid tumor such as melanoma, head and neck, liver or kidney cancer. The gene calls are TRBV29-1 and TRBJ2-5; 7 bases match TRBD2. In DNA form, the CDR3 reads TGCAGCGTAGAAATACACGGCGGGAGGACCCAGTACTTC. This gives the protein CSVEIHGGRTQYF.